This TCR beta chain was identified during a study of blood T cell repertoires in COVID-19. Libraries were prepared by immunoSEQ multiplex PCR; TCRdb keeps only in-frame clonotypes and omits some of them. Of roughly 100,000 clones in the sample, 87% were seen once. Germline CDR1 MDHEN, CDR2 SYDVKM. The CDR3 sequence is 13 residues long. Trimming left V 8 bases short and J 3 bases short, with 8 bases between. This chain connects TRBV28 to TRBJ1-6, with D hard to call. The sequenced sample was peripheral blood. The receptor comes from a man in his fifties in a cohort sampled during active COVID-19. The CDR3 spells CASLGNYNSPLHF. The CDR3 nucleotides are TGTGCCAGCCTCGGTAACTATAATTCACCCCTCCACTTT.